This passage covers 11 T cell receptor beta chains from one sample sequenced in a study of T cells after yellow fever vaccination. TCRdb fed the 5' RACE reads into MiXCR, producing one record per CDR3 protein. The sample has approximately 350,000 distinct CDR3 sequences, roughly 11% seen once. Sequencing was performed on PBMCs, taken on the day of the first yellow fever vaccination. These receptors all come from a young man who received the YFV17D yellow fever vaccine.

This chain links TRBV2 with TRBJ2-1, with a weak D call TRBD1 (6 bases). Deletions cut 11 bases from V and 6 bases from J, with 26 bases between. From germline, CDR1 is SNHLY and CDR2 FYNNEI. The CDR3 contains 16 residues. This chain's CDR3 is CAGQSWHSTGRNEQFF. The CDR3 DNA reads as TGTGCCGGCCAGAGCTGGCATTCGACAGGTCGCAATGAGCAGTTCTTC.

J is TRBJ1-1 and V is TRBV4-2; no definite D call. There are 13 residues in the CDR3. The germline CDR1 and CDR2 sequences are LGHNA and YNFKEQ. Between the trimmed V and J ends, which lost 8 bases and 5 bases, there was a span of 15 bases. For the CDR3, the DNA is TGTGCCAGCCGCCCGGAAGTAGGAACTGAAGCTTTCTTT. The encoded protein is CASRPEVGTEAFF.

This sequence joins TRBV4-3 and TRBJ1-5, with D unresolved. The germline V gene encodes CDR1 LGHNA and CDR2 YSLEER. The CDR3 has 15 residues. V was clipped by 0 bases and J by 11 bases, with 17 bases between them. DNA of the CDR3: TGCGCCAGCAGCCAAGATCTCACGCCCCAATGGGCCCAGCATTTT. This translates into CASSQDLTPQWAQHF.

The chain is built from TRBV6-2 or TRBV6-3 and TRBJ2-1; a weak D match, TRBD1 (5 bases). Trimming left V 0 bases short and J 7 bases short, with 19 bases between. CDR3 size: 17 residues. CDR1 MNHEY and CDR2 SVGEGT come from the germline V gene. CDR3 in amino acids: CASSYSIMVSGINEQFF. In DNA, the CDR3 is TGTGCCAGCAGTTACTCGATTATGGTGTCAGGGATTAATGAGCAGTTCTTC.

The chain uses TRBV28 and TRBJ2-5, with D perhaps matching TRBD2 (5 bases). The CDR3 has 14 residues. Germline V lookup: CDR1 MDHEN, CDR2 SYDVKM. V was trimmed by 8 bases and J by 5 bases, leaving 18 bases between them. CDR3 bases: TGTGCCAGCGGCCCGGCGGGCCGTTATGAGACCCAGTACTTC. Translation gives CASGPAGRYETQYF.

The rearrangement uses TRBV4-3 and TRBJ2-2; D is ambiguous. V shed 2 bases and J shed 1 base, with 5 bases lying between them. Germline V gives CDR1 LGHNA, CDR2 YSLEER. CDR3 length: 14 residues. This chain's CDR3 is CASSQLRNTGELFF. CDR3 sequence (DNA): TGCGCCAGCAGCCAATTGCGGAACACCGGGGAGCTGTTTTTT.

V and J are TRBV7-6 and TRBJ2-7; D is undetermined. Germline V lookup: CDR1 SGHVS, CDR2 FNYEAQ. V gave up 0 bases and J gave up 6 bases, with 6 bases separating them. CDR3 length: 12 residues. The CDR3 loop reads CASSLAESEQYF. In DNA form, the CDR3 reads TGTGCCAGCAGCTTAGCGGAAAGCGAGCAGTACTTC.

This clonotype turned up a few times. V gene TRBV2 combines with J gene TRBJ1-2; D is unresolved. V shed 6 bases and J shed 8 bases, with 10 bases lying between them. The germline CDR1 and CDR2 sequences are SNHLY and FYNNEI. This CDR3 is 11 amino acids long. In DNA form, the CDR3 reads TGTGCCAGCAGCCCGAGGGTAGGCTACACCTTC. Residues: CASSPRVGYTF.

There are many counts of this clonotype. The CDR3 is CASSPTGGGSPLHF. The CDR3 coding sequence is TGCGCCAGCAGTCCGACAGGGGGAGGTTCACCCCTCCACTTT. The gene calls are TRBV4-1 and TRBJ1-6, with 9 nucleotides matching TRBD1. The CDR3 consists of 14 residues. V lost 6 bases to trimming and J lost 9 bases; unmatched junction nucleotides: 6. Germline V gene lookup returns CDR1 MGHRA and CDR2 YSYEKL.

This clonotype has just a few counts. The chain carries TRBV25-1 and TRBJ2-7, with a tentative D call TRBD1 (5 bases). This CDR3 has 13 amino acids. Germline CDR1 and CDR2: MGHDK and SYGVNS. V lost 7 bases, J lost 6 bases, and 16 bases lay in between. CDR3 DNA: TGTGCCAGCAAAACGGCAGGGAAGGTCGAGCAGTACTTC. Translation gives CASKTAGKVEQYF.

This clonotype was picked up many times. This chain links TRBV25-1 with TRBJ1-6; no reliable D call. Trimming cost V 6 bases and J 8 bases, with 11 bases left between them. The germline V gene encodes CDR1 MGHDK and CDR2 SYGVNS. The CDR3 is made up of 13 amino acids. CDR3 coding DNA: TGTGCCAGCAGGCGAGGCACTGATTCACCCCTCCACTTT. This codes for CASRRGTDSPLHF.